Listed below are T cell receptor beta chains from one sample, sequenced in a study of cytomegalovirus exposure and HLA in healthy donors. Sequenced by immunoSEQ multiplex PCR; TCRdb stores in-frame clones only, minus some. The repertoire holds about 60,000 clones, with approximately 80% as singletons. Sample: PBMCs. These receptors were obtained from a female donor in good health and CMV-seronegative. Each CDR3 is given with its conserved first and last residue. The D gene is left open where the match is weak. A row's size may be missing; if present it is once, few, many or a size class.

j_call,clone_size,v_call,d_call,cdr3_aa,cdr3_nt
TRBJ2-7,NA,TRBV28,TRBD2,CASSVTSGDYEQYF,TGTGCCAGCAGTGTAACTAGCGGGGACTACGAGCAGTACTTC
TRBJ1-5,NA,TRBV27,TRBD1,CASSPRQGRNSNQPQHF,TGTGCCAGCAGTCCCCGACAGGGGAGGAATAGCAATCAGCCCCAGCATTTT
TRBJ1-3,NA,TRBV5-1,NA,CASSLQAPGNTIYF,TGCGCCAGCAGCCTGCAGGCTCCTGGAAACACCATATATTTT
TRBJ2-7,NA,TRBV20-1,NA,CSAPNSYEQYF,TGCAGTGCTCCAAACTCCTACGAGCAGTACTTC
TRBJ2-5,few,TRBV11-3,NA,CASSLSGVLGETQYF,TGTGCCAGCAGCTTGTCCGGGGTTCTGGGAGAGACCCAGTACTTC
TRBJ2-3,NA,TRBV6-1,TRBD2,CASMGTSGGGTTQYF,TGTGCCAGCATGGGGACTAGCGGGGGGGGGACCACGCAGTATTTT
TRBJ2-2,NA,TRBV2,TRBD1,CASLGGTGITGELFF,TGTGCCAGCCTTGGGGGGACAGGGATCACCGGGGAGCTGTTTTTT
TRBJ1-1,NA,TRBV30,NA,CAWSVTENTEAFF,TGTGCCTGGAGTGTAACAGAGAACACTGAAGCTTTCTTT
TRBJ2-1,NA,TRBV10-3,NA,CAIRASDKGNEQFF,TGTGCCATCAGAGCGTCAGATAAAGGCAATGAGCAGTTCTTC
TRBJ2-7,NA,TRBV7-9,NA,CASSLAGGDEQYF,TGTGCCAGCAGCTTAGCAGGAGGGGACGAGCAGTACTTC
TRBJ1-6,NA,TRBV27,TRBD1,CASRPGTGDNSPLHF,TGTGCCAGCAGGCCAGGGACAGGCGATAATTCACCCCTCCACTTT
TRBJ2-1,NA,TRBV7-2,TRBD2,CASSLARLANEQFF,TGTGCCAGCAGCTTAGCCAGACTAGCCAATGAGCAGTTCTTC
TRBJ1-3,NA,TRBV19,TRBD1,CASSIRTGSGNTIYF,TGTGCCAGTAGTATCCGGACAGGATCTGGAAACACCATATATTTT
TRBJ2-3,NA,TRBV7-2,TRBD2,CASDPGGGTDTQYF,TGTGCCAGCGATCCGGGAGGGGGCACAGATACGCAGTATTTT
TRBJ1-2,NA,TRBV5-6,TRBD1,CASSLVGTGGYGYTF,TGTGCCAGCAGCTTGGTCGGGACAGGGGGCTATGGCTACACCTTC
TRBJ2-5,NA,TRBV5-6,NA,CASSLLSQETQYF,TGTGCCAGCAGCTTGTTGTCGCAAGAGACCCAGTACTTC
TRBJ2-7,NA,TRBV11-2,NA,CASSLGLRGYEQYF,TGTGCCAGCAGCTTAGGGTTAAGGGGCTACGAGCAGTACTTC
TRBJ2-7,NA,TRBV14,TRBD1,CASSPLLRDRSPEQYF,TGTGCCAGCAGCCCTCTTCTAAGGGACAGGTCCCCCGAGCAGTACTTC
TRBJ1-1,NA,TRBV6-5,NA,CASSYDGGVYTEAFF,TGTGCCAGCAGTTACGATGGCGGGGTCTACACTGAAGCTTTCTTT
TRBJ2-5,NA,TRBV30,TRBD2,CAWRLAGGEEQYF,TGTGCCTGGAGACTAGCGGGAGGAGAAGAGCAGTACTTC
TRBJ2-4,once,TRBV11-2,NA,CASSLGSKNIQYF,TGTGCCAGCAGCTTAGGCAGCAAAAACATTCAGTACTTC
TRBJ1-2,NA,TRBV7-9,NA,CASSLDGLGGYTF,TGTGCCAGCAGCTTAGACGGGTTAGGTGGCTACACCTTC
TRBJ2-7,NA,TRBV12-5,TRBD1,CASGLVLWGTGKPEQYF,TGTGCTAGTGGTTTGGTACTTTGGGGGACAGGGAAACCCGAGCAGTACTTC
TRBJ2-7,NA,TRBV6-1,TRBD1,CASRRDSSSYEQYF,TGTGCCAGCAGGAGGGACAGCAGCTCCTACGAGCAGTACTTC
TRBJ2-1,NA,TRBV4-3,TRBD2,CASSQAVAGGYEQFF,TGCGCCAGCAGCCAAGCAGTAGCGGGAGGATATGAGCAGTTCTTC
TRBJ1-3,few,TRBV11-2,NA,CASSFGNTIYF,TGTGCCAGCAGCTTCGGGAACACCATATATTTT
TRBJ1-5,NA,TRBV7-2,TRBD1,CASRRTGGNQPQHF,TGTGCCAGCAGACGGACAGGGGGCAATCAGCCCCAGCATTTT
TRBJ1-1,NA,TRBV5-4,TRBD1,CASSYPGQSEAFF,TGTGCCAGCAGCTACCCGGGACAGTCTGAAGCTTTCTTT
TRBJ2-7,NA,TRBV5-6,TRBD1,CASSAGPGQGYEQYF,TGTGCCAGCAGCGCCGGCCCCGGACAGGGCTACGAGCAGTACTTC
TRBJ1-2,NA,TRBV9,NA,CASSRPDRGARGYTF,TGTGCCAGCAGCCGACCGGATCGGGGGGCAAGAGGCTACACCTTC
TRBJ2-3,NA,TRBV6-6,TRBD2,CASGGGLGNTQYF,TGTGCCAGCGGGGGGGGACTCGGCAATACGCAGTATTTT
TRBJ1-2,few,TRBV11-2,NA,CASSLSGGPNYGYTF,TGTGCCAGCAGCTTATCCGGGGGTCCTAACTATGGCTACACCTTC
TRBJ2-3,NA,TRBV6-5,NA,CASSYGTTGDTDTQYF,TGTGCCAGCAGTTACGGAACAACGGGGGACACAGATACGCAGTATTTT
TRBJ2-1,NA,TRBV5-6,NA,CASSFRGISYNEQFF,TGTGCCAGCAGCTTCAGGGGTATATCCTACAATGAGCAGTTCTTC
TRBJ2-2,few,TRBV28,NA,CASSLRARLVPGELFF,TGTGCCAGCAGTTTGCGGGCCCGTTTGGTACCCGGGGAGCTGTTTTTT
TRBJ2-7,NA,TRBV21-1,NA,CASERGTYEQYF,TGTGCCAGCGAAAGAGGGACCTACGAGCAGTACTTC
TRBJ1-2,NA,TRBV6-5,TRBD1,CASSYESSGGYYGYTF,TGTGCCAGCAGTTACGAATCATCAGGGGGGTACTATGGCTACACCTTC
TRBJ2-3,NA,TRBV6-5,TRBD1,CASRPGTGRADTQYF,TGTGCCAGCAGACCCGGGACAGGGCGGGCAGATACGCAGTATTTT
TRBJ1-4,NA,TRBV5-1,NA,CASSATTGMRDEKLFF,TGCGCCAGCAGCGCCACCACAGGGATGCGCGATGAAAAACTGTTTTTT
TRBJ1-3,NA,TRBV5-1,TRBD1,CASSLVGQGSSSGNTIYF,TGCGCCAGCAGCTTGGTAGGACAGGGCTCAAGCTCTGGAAACACCATATATTTT
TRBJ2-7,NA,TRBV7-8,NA,CASSPTTGEGEQYF,TGTGCCAGCAGCCCTACGACAGGGGAGGGCGAGCAGTACTTC
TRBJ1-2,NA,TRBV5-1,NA,CASSEEGTDYTF,TGCGCCAGCAGCGAGGAGGGGACCGACTACACCTTC
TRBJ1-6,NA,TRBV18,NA,CASSRSEAVLSPDSPLHF,TGTGCCAGCTCGCGAAGTGAGGCAGTTTTGTCGCCTGATTCACCCCTCCACTTT
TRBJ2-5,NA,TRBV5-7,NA,CASSQRTYGLRCFGTQYF,TGTGCCAGCAGCCAAAGAACCTATGGACTCCGATGTTTTGGGACCCAGTACTTC
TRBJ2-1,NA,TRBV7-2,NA,CASSFDSSYNEQFF,TGTGCCAGCAGCTTTGATAGCTCCTACAATGAGCAGTTCTTC
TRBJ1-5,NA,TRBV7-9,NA,CASSLFSGQPQHF,TGTGCCAGCAGCTTATTCTCCGGTCAGCCCCAGCATTTT
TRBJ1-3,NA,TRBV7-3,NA,CASSLGPGTAGNTIYF,TGTGCCAGCAGCCTGGGTCCGGGGACTGCTGGAAACACCATATATTTT
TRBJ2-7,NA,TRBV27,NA,CASSFHYEQYF,TGTGCCAGCAGTTTCCACTACGAGCAGTACTTC
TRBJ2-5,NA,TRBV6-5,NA,CASSYLAEKETQYF,TGTGCCAGCAGTTATTTGGCGGAGAAAGAGACCCAGTACTTC
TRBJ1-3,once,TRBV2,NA,CASSEVRGIAGNTIYF,TGTGCCAGCAGTGAAGTGCGGGGGATAGCAGGAAACACCATATATTTT
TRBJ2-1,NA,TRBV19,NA,CASSISPVFAGLPDNEQFF,TGTGCCAGTAGTATATCGCCCGTCTTCGCGGGTCTCCCCGACAATGAGCAGTTCTTC
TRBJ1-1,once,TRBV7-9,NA,CASSLGQGSEAFF,TGTGCCAGCAGCTTAGGGCAGGGGAGTGAAGCTTTCTTT
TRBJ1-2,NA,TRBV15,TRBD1,CATSTTGTGGNGYPF,TGTGCCACCAGCACCACCGGGACAGGGGGTAATGGCTACCCCTTC
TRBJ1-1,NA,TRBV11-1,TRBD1,CASSSGTGAWYTEAFF,TGTGCCAGCAGCTCCGGGACAGGGGCATGGTACACTGAAGCTTTCTTT
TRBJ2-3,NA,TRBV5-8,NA,CASSHLRGGTDTQYF,TGTGCCAGCAGCCACCTCAGGGGGGGCACAGATACGCAGTATTTT
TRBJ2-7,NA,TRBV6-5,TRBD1,CASSSGSGGYEQYF,TGTGCCAGCAGTTCCGGTTCAGGGGGCTACGAGCAGTACTTC